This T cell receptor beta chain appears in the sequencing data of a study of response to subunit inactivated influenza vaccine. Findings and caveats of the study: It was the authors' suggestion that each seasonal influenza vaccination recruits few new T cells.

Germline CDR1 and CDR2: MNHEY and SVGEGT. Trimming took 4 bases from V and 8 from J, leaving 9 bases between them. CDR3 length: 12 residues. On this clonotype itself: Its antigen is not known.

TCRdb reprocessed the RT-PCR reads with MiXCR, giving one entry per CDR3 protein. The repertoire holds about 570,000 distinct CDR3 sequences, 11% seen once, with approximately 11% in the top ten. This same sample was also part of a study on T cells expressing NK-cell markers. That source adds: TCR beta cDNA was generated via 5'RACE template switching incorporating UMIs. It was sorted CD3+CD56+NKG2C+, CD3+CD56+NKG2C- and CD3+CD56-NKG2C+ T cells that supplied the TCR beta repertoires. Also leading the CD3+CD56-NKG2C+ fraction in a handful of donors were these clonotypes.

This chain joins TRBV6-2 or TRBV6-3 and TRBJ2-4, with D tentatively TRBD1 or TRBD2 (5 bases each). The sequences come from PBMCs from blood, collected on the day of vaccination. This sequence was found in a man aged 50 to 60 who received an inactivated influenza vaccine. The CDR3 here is CASSLGVDIQYF. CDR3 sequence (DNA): TGTGCCAGCAGTTTGGGGGTGGACATTCAGTACTTC.